Listed below are T cell receptor beta chains from one sample, sequenced in a study of T cell responses to AZD1222 COVID-19 vaccine. The repertoire was sequenced with immunoSEQ multiplex PCR; TCRdb's copy has only in-frame clones and lacks some. The sample carries around 190,000 clones, roughly 88% recorded once. The input for sequencing was peripheral blood, taken on day 0 of AZD1222 vaccination. These receptors were collected from an adult in good health. CDR3s include the opening cysteine and the closing phenylalanine or tryptophan. D genes are given only for firm matches. Where a row states a size, it is once, few, many or the class of an expanded clone; other rows omit it.

TRBD1,TRBJ1-2,TRBV5-6,few,16,CASSLVRGGQAYGYTF,TGTGCCAGCAGCTTGGTAAGGGGCGGACAGGCCTATGGCTACACCTTC
TRBD1,TRBJ2-5,TRBV5-8,NA,15,CASSLGQGNQETQYF,TGTGCCAGCAGCCTGGGACAGGGAAACCAAGAGACCCAGTACTTC
NA,TRBJ1-6,TRBV5-6,NA,14,CASSGAKGNSPLHF,TGTGCCAGCAGCGGAGCAAAGGGTAACTCACCCCTCCACTTT
TRBD1,TRBJ1-4,TRBV18,NA,14,CASSPGGGREKLFF,TGTGCCAGCTCACCAGGAGGGGGCCGGGAAAAACTGTTTTTT
TRBD1,TRBJ1-5,TRBV6-2/TRBV6-3,NA,16,CASSDRGLVPGQPQHF,TGTGCCAGCAGCGACAGGGGGTTGGTTCCGGGTCAGCCCCAGCATTTT
NA,TRBJ2-3,TRBV6-2/TRBV6-3,NA,14,CASSYSDSQDTQYF,TGTGCCAGCAGTTACTCAGACAGCCAGGATACGCAGTATTTT
NA,TRBJ2-7,TRBV6-5,NA,14,CASSFAVGAYEQYF,TGTGCCAGCAGTTTCGCCGTGGGAGCCTACGAGCAGTACTTC
NA,TRBJ2-1,TRBV28,NA,12,CASSYARDEQFF,TGTGCCAGCAGTTACGCCAGGGATGAGCAGTTCTTC
NA,TRBJ2-5,TRBV5-1,NA,16,CASSFNPGAMAETQYF,TGCGCCAGCAGCTTTAATCCAGGGGCTATGGCGGAGACCCAGTACTTC
NA,TRBJ1-1,TRBV28,NA,12,CASSSKTSTAFF,TGTGCCAGCAGTTCAAAGACCAGTACAGCTTTCTTT
NA,TRBJ1-5,TRBV6-5,NA,15,CASSPVEVRNQPQHF,TGTGCCAGCAGCCCAGTGGAGGTGCGAAACCAGCCCCAGCATTTT
TRBD1,TRBJ1-1,TRBV5-4,NA,12,CASSGTVTEAFF,TGTGCCAGCAGCGGGACAGTGACTGAAGCTTTCTTT
TRBD1,TRBJ1-5,TRBV6-5,NA,14,CASNQLGQNQPQHF,TGTGCCAGCAACCAACTGGGACAGAATCAGCCCCAGCATTTT
NA,TRBJ1-6,TRBV7-2,NA,14,CATPSGSGNSPLHF,TGTGCCACCCCGAGCGGGTCGGGGAATTCACCCCTCCACTTT
NA,TRBJ1-4,TRBV7-6,NA,15,CASSLSGGRGEKLFF,TGTGCCAGCAGCTTATCGGGGGGCCGGGGCGAAAAACTGTTTTTT
TRBD1,TRBJ1-2,TRBV15,NA,14,CATSRDQTGFGYTF,TGTGCCACCAGCAGAGACCAGACAGGGTTTGGCTACACCTTC
NA,TRBJ2-1,TRBV28,NA,14,CASSLADPGNEQFF,TGTGCCAGCAGTCTGGCAGACCCTGGGAATGAGCAGTTCTTC
NA,TRBJ1-1,TRBV27,NA,14,CASSPRGPDTEAFF,TGTGCCAGCAGTCCCCGGGGGCCCGACACTGAAGCTTTCTTT
TRBD2,TRBJ2-7,TRBV6-1,few,15,CASSERVAGGYEQYF,TGTGCCAGCAGTGAAAGGGTGGCGGGAGGCTACGAGCAGTACTTC
NA,TRBJ1-1,TRBV7-3,NA,13,CASSLQKNTEAFF,TGTGCCAGCAGCTTACAGAAGAACACTGAAGCTTTCTTT
NA,TRBJ2-2,TRBV9,NA,14,CASSSGPNTGELFF,TGTGCCAGCAGTAGTGGCCCGAACACCGGGGAGCTGTTTTTT
NA,TRBJ1-1,TRBV30,NA,14,CAWSVYASSTEAFF,TGTGCCTGGAGTGTATACGCGTCAAGCACTGAAGCTTTCTTT
NA,TRBJ1-2,TRBV29-1,NA,15,CSVPVAQGSNYGYTF,TGCAGCGTCCCCGTCGCACAGGGTTCGAACTATGGCTACACCTTC
NA,TRBJ1-5,TRBV28,once,15,CASSLLDSLNQPQHF,TGTGCCAGCAGTTTACTCGACAGTCTCAATCAGCCCCAGCATTTT
TRBD2,TRBJ2-1,TRBV15,NA,20,CATSRDSGTSGGTSYNEQFF,TGTGCCACCAGCAGAGACTCCGGGACTAGCGGGGGGACTTCCTACAATGAGCAGTTCTTC
NA,TRBJ2-7,TRBV9,NA,14,CASSAGTSSYEQYF,TGTGCCAGCAGCGCCGGGACATCCTCCTACGAGCAGTACTTC
NA,TRBJ2-1,TRBV6-4,NA,14,CASSGDFPYNEQFF,TGTGCCAGCAGTGGCGATTTTCCCTACAATGAGCAGTTCTTC
NA,TRBJ1-1,TRBV6-5,NA,11,CASFQGTEAFF,TGTGCCAGCTTTCAGGGGACTGAAGCTTTCTTT
NA,TRBJ1-2,TRBV7-3,NA,15,CASSLEAGPGYGYTF,TGTGCCAGCAGCTTAGAAGCAGGCCCTGGCTATGGCTACACCTTC
TRBD1,TRBJ2-1,TRBV29-1,NA,14,CTLYEWDRGNEQFF,TGCACCCTCTATGAATGGGACAGGGGAAATGAGCAGTTCTTC
TRBD2,TRBJ2-1,TRBV7-8,NA,16,CASSFLSGGLYNEQFF,TGTGCCAGCAGCTTTTTATCCGGGGGGTTATACAATGAGCAGTTCTTC
NA,TRBJ2-5,TRBV6-5,NA,13,CASSYGQGQTQYF,TGTGCCAGCAGTTACGGGCAGGGTCAGACCCAGTACTTC
NA,TRBJ2-1,TRBV7-9,NA,18,CASSLPPSTGSSYNEQFF,TGTGCCAGCAGCTTACCCCCTTCGACAGGCAGCTCCTACAATGAGCAGTTCTTC
NA,TRBJ1-3,TRBV6-6,NA,13,CASGAKRGNTIYF,TGTGCCAGCGGGGCGAAAAGAGGAAACACCATATATTTT
TRBD1,TRBJ2-4,TRBV3-1/TRBV3-2,once,16,CASSLGTGVAKNIQYF,TGTGCCAGCAGCCTCGGGACAGGGGTAGCCAAAAACATTCAGTACTTC
NA,TRBJ1-2,TRBV7-9,NA,12,CASSSRDYGYTF,TGTGCCAGCAGCAGTAGGGACTATGGCTACACCTTC
TRBD1,TRBJ2-7,TRBV11-2,NA,13,CASSPGQGYEQYF,TGTGCCAGCAGCCCGGGACAGGGGTACGAGCAGTACTTC
TRBD2,TRBJ2-3,TRBV18,NA,16,CASSPRLAGEGKTQYF,TGTGCCAGCTCACCAAGACTAGCGGGAGAGGGGAAGACGCAGTATTTT
NA,TRBJ2-6,TRBV12-5,NA,13,CASGNSGANVLTF,TGTGCTAGTGGCAACTCTGGGGCCAACGTCCTGACTTTC
NA,TRBJ1-5,TRBV9,once,14,CASSSRGGDQPQHF,TGTGCCAGCAGCTCCCGGGGGGGGGATCAGCCCCAGCATTTT
NA,TRBJ1-3,TRBV19,once,14,CASSMSGVGNTIYF,TGTGCCAGTAGTATGTCAGGGGTCGGAAACACCATATATTTT
NA,TRBJ2-7,TRBV5-5,NA,14,CASSLSDSLFGQYF,TGTGCCAGCAGCCTATCGGACAGTTTGTTTGGGCAGTACTTC
TRBD1,TRBJ1-4,TRBV6-5,NA,15,CASSYSGTGDEKLFF,TGTGCCAGCAGTTACTCCGGGACAGGGGATGAAAAACTGTTTTTT
NA,TRBJ2-7,TRBV30,NA,15,CAWSVLGQRVYEQYF,TGTGCCTGGAGTGTACTAGGACAGAGAGTTTACGAGCAGTACTTC
TRBD2,TRBJ2-1,TRBV6-1,NA,20,CASSEAGSGLAGAVYNEQFF,TGTGCCAGCAGTGAAGCGGGCAGTGGACTAGCGGGGGCCGTTTACAATGAGCAGTTCTTC
TRBD1,TRBJ2-5,TRBV2,NA,15,CASSRDRGGQETQYF,TGTGCCAGCAGCAGAGACAGGGGTGGACAAGAGACCCAGTACTTC
NA,TRBJ1-4,TRBV13,NA,15,CASSLSQERSEKLFF,TGTGCCAGCAGCTTATCCCAGGAAAGGAGTGAAAAACTGTTTTTT
NA,TRBJ1-3,TRBV14,NA,15,CASSLRGGEGNTIYF,TGTGCCAGCAGCCTTCGGGGGGGAGAAGGAAACACCATATATTTT
TRBD2,TRBJ2-5,TRBV6-5,once,16,CASSYSASGRQETQYF,TGTGCCAGCAGTTACTCGGCTAGCGGGAGACAAGAGACCCAGTACTTC
NA,TRBJ1-1,TRBV7-8,NA,13,CASRRERVTEAFF,TGTGCCAGCAGGAGAGAGCGGGTCACTGAAGCTTTCTTT
TRBD1,TRBJ2-6,TRBV12-5,NA,20,CASGLVHAGGVSAGANVLTF,TGTGCTAGTGGTTTGGTACACGCAGGGGGCGTTTCTGCTGGGGCCAACGTCCTGACTTTC